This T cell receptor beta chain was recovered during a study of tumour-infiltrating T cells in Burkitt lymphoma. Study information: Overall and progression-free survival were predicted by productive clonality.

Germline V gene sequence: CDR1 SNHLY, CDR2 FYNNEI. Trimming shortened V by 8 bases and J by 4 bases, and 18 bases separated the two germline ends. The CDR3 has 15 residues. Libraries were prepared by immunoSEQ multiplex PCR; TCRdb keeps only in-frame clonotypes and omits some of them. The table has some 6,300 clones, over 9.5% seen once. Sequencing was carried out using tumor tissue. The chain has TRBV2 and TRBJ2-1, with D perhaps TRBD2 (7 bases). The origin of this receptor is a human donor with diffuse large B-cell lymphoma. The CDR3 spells CASPGPGGPYNEQFF. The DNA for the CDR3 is TGTGCCAGCCCCGGTCCGGGGGGCCCATACAATGAGCAGTTCTTC. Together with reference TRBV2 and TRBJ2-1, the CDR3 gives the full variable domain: EPEVTQTPSHQVTQMGQEVILRCVPISNHLYFYWYRQILGQKVEFLVSFYNNEISEKSEIFDDQFSVERPDGSNFTLKIRSTKLEDSAMYFCASPGPGGPYNEQFFGPGTRLTVL.